This T cell receptor (beta chain) came from a study of cytomegalovirus exposure and HLA in healthy donors. Study conclusions and caveats: The CMV antigen specificity of a few CMV-associated chains was confirmed through in vitro analysis.

About this clone itself: Its cognate antigen is unknown.

The V and J ends lost 2 bases and 2 bases respectively, with 13 bases between them. Germline CDR1 LNHDA, CDR2 SQIVND (reference sequence). This CDR3 spans 17 amino acids. Measured with immunoSEQ multiplex PCR; TCRdb has only the in-frame clones, and not every one. Here the sample spans 150,000 to 200,000 clones, around four fifths being singletons. The sequencing sample was made of PBMCs. The sequence derives from a man in his thirties or forties in good health and CMV-seropositive. The chain employs TRBV19 and TRBJ2-6; no firm D call. Here the CDR3 DNA reads TGTGCCAGTAGTATAATTGCCACAAGTACTGGGGCCAACGTCCTGACTTTC. Residues: CASSIIATSTGANVLTF.